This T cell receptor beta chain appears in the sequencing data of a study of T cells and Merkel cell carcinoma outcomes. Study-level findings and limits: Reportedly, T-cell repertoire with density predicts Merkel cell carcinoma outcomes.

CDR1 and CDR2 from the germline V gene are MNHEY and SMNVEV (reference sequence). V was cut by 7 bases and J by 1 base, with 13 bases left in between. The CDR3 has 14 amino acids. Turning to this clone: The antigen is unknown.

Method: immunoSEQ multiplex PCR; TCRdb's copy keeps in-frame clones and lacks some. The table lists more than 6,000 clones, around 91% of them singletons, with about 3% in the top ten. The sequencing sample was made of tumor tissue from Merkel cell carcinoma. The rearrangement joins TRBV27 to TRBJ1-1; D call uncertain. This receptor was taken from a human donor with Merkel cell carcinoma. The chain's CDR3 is CASTSWEKNTEAFF. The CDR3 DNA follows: TGTGCCAGCACCTCATGGGAGAAGAACACTGAAGCTTTCTTT.